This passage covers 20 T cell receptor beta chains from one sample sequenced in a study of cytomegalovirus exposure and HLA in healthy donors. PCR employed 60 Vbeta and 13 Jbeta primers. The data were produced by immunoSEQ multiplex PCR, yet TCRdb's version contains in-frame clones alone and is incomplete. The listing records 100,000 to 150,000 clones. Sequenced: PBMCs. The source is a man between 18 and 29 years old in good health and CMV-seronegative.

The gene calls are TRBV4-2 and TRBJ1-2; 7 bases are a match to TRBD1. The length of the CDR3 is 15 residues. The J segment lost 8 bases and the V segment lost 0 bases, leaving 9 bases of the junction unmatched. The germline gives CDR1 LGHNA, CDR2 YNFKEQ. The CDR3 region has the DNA TGTGCCAGCAGCCAAGATCCGGGAAACAGGGGAGGCTACACCTTC. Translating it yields CASSQDPGNRGGYTF.

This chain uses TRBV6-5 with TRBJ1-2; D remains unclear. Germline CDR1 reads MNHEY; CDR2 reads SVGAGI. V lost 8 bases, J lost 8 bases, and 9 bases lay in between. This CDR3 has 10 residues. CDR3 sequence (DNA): TGTGCCAGCTTTCGGGGAGGCTACACCTTC. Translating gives CASFRGGYTF.

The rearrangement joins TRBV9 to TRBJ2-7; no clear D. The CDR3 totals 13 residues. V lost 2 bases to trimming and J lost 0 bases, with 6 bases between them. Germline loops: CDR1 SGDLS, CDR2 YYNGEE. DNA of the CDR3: TGTGCCAGCAGCGTTGCAGACTCCTACGAGCAGTACTTC. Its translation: CASSVADSYEQYF. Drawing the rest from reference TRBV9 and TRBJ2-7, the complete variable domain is DSGVTQTPKHLITATGQRVTLRCSPRSGDLSVYWYQQSLDQGLQFLIQYYNGEERAKGNILERFSAQQFPDLHSELNLSSLELGDSALYFCASSVADSYEQYFGPGTRLTVT.

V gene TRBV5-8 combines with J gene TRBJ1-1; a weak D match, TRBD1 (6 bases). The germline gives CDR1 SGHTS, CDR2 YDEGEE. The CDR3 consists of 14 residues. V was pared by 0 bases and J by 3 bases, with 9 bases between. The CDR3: CASSLGQVHTEAFF. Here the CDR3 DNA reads TGTGCCAGCAGCTTGGGACAGGTGCACACTGAAGCTTTCTTT.

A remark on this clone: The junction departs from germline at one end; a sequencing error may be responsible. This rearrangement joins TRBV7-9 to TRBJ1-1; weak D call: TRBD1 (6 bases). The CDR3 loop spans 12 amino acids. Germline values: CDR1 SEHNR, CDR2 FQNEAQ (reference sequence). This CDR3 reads CASTLQGSEAFF. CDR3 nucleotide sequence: TGTGCCAGCACCTTACAGGGATCTGAAGCTTTCTTT.

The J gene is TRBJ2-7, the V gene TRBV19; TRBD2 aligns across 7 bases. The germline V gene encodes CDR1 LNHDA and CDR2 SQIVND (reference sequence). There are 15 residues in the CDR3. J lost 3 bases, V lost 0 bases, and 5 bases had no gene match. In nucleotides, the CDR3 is TGTGCCAGTAGTATAGAACTAGCGAGTAACTACGAGCAGTACTTC. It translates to CASSIELASNYEQYF.

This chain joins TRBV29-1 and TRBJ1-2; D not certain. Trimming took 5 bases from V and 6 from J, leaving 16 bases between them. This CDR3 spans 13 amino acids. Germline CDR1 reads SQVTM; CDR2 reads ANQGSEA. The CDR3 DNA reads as TGCAGCGTTCGAGGGAGCTCTAAGGATGGCTACACCTTC. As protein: CSVRGSSKDGYTF.

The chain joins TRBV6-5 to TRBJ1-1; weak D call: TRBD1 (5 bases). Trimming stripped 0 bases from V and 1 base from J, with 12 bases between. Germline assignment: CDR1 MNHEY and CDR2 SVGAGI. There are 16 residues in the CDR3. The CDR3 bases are TGTGCCAGCAGTTACTCGACTCGGACACAGAACACTGAAGCTTTCTTT. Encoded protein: CASSYSTRTQNTEAFF.

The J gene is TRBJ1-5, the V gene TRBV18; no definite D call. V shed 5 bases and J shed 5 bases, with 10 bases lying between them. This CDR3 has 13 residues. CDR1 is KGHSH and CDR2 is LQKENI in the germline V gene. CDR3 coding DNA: TGTGCCAGCTCATATTCCCCTCATCAGCCCCAGCATTTT. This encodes CASSYSPHQPQHF. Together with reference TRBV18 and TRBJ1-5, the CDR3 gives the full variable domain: NAGVMQNPRHLVRRRGQEARLRCSPMKGHSHVYWYRQLPEEGLKFMVYLQKENIIDESGMPKERFSAEFPKEGPSILRIQQVVRGDSAAYFCASSYSPHQPQHFGDGTRLSIL.

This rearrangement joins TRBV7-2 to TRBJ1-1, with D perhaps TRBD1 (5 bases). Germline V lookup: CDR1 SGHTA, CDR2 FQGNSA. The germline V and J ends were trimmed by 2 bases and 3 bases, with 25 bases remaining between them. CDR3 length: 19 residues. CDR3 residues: CASSLSWGTPLAEDTEAFF. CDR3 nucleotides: TGTGCCAGCAGCTTATCATGGGGCACCCCCTTAGCCGAAGACACTGAAGCTTTCTTT.

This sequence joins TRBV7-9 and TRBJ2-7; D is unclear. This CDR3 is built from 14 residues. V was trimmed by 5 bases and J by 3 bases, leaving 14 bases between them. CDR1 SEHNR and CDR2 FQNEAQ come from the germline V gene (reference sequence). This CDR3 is CASSPLNLLYEQYF. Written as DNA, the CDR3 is TGTGCCAGCAGCCCTTTAAATTTACTCTACGAGCAGTACTTC.

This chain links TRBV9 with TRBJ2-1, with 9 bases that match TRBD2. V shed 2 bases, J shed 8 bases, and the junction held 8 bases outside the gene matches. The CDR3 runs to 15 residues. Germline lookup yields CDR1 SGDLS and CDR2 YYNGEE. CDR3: CASSVGGGGAHEQFF. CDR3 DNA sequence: TGTGCCAGCAGCGTCGGAGGCGGGGGGGCCCATGAGCAGTTCTTC. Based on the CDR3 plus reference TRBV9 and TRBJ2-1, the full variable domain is DSGVTQTPKHLITATGQRVTLRCSPRSGDLSVYWYQQSLDQGLQFLIQYYNGEERAKGNILERFSAQQFPDLHSELNLSSLELGDSALYFCASSVGGGGAHEQFFGPGTRLTVL.

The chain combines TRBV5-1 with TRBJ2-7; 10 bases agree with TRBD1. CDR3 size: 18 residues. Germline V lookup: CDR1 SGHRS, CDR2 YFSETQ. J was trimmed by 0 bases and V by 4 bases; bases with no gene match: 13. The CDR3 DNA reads TGCGCCAGCAGCCGATCAATAAGGGACAGGGGTAGCTCCTACGAGCAGTACTTC. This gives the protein CASSRSIRDRGSSYEQYF.

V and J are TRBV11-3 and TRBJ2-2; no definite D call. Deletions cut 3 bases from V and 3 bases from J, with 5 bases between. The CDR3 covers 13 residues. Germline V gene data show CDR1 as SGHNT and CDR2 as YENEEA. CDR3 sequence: CASSLADTGELFF. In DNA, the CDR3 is TGTGCCAGCAGCTTGGCGGACACCGGGGAGCTGTTTTTT.

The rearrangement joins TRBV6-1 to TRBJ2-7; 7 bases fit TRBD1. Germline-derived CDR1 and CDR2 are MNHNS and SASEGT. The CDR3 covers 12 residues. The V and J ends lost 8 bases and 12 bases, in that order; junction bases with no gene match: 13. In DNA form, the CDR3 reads TGTGCCAGCCTGAGGGACAGAGACATCTTGTACTTC. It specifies CASLRDRDILYF.

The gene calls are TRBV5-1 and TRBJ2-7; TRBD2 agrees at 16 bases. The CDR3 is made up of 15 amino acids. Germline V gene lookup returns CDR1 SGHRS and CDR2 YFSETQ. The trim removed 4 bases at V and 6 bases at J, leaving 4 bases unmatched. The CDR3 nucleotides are TGCGCCAGCAGCGGCGGGACTAGCGGGAGGGGCGAGCAGTACTTC. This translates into CASSGGTSGRGEQYF.

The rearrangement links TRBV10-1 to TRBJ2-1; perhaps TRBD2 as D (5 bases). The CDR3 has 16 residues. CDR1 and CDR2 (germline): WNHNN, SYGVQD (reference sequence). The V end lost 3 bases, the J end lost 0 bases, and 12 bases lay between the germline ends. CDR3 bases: TGCGCCAGCAGTGATAGGACTCCTAGCTCCTACAATGAGCAGTTCTTC. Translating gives CASSDRTPSSYNEQFF.

The CDR3 nucleotides read TGTGCCATCAGACCAGTACAGGGTTTGAGGTATGGCTACACCTTC. The encoded protein is CAIRPVQGLRYGYTF. The chain couples TRBV10-3 to TRBJ1-2, with D perhaps matching TRBD1 (6 bases). CDR1 is ENHRY, CDR2 SYGVKD, per germline. Trimming removed 6 bases at V and 5 bases at J, with 19 bases between. The CDR3 length is 15 residues.

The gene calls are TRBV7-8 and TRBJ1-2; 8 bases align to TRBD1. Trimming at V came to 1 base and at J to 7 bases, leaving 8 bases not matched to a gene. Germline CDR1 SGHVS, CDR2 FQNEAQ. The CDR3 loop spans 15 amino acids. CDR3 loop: CASSLGMGQAGGYTF. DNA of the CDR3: TGTGCCAGCAGCTTAGGAATGGGACAGGCGGGTGGCTACACCTTC. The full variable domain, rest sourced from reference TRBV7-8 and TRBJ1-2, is GAGVSQSPRYKVAKRGQDVALRCDPISGHVSLFWYQQALGQGPEFLTYFQNEAQLDKSGLPSDRFFAERPEGSVSTLKIQRTQQEDSAVYLCASSLGMGQAGGYTFGSGTRLTVV.

Here the CDR3 reads CASTAGSSEQFF. The CDR3 DNA sequence: TGCGCCAGCACTGCCGGGAGTTCTGAGCAGTTCTTC. The gene calls are TRBV4-1 and TRBJ2-1; D is possibly TRBD2 (6 bases). V dropped 7 bases and J dropped 9 bases, with 13 bases sitting between them. CDR3 length: 12 residues. CDR1 is MGHRA and CDR2 is YSYEKL in the germline V gene.